This T cell receptor (beta chain) was sequenced during a study of beta chain features in type 1 diabetes. Study summary: On cell yields, gender and age, patients and healthy donors were similar.

The CDR3 is 14 amino acids. The ends were cut back, 4 bases at V and 3 bases at J, with 13 bases in the middle. Germline V gene lookup returns CDR1 SGHNT and CDR2 YYREEE (reference sequence). Regarding the study as a whole: VDJ junctions sequenced from type 1 diabetes patients showed fewer insertions and more deletions.

Stem cell-like memory, regulatory, central memory and naive CD4+ cells were sorted via CD45RO/CCR7/CD25/CD127/CD95/CD27. To note about this clone: Its antigen remains unidentified.

The isolated RNA, all of it, was reverse transcribed, so expressed TCRB transcripts were what got sequenced. TCRdb keeps only in-frame clones here, not all; method: immunoSEQ multiplex PCR. The data contain fewer than 650,000 clones, about 14% of them singletons. The sequenced material came from naive CD4+ T cells from blood. The chain links TRBV5-4 to TRBJ2-5; D is unclear. The clonotype was recovered from a man aged 18-30 years in good health. The CDR3, as DNA: TGTGCCAGCAGCCAGAGAGGCGCGAAAGAGACCCAGTACTTC. Amino acid sequence: CASSQRGAKETQYF.